These 7 T cell receptor beta chains were all obtained from the same sample, sequenced in a study of blood T cell repertoires in COVID-19. TCRdb keeps only in-frame clones here, not all; method: immunoSEQ multiplex PCR. Found here are around 260,000 clones, approximately 86% of them singletons; the top ten hold 1.5% to 2%. The sequenced sample consisted of peripheral blood. These receptor sequences come from a man aged 25-45 years with active or convalescent COVID-19.

A single count supports this clone. The rearrangement uses TRBV28 and TRBJ1-1; D possibly corresponds to TRBD1 (5 bases). Trimming pared 7 bases from V and 3 bases from J, leaving 15 bases between. CDR1 is MDHEN, CDR2 SYDVKM, per germline. The CDR3 has 14 residues. This CDR3 is CASTITGGYTEAFF. The CDR3 nucleotides read TGTGCCAGCACTATCACGGGGGGGTACACTGAAGCTTTCTTT. Full variable domain (outside the CDR3, taken from reference TRBV28 and TRBJ1-1): DVKVTQSSRYLVKRTGEKVFLECVQDMDHENMFWYRQDPGLGLRLIYFSYDVKMKEKGDIPEGYSVSREKKERFSLILESASTNQTSMYLCASTITGGYTEAFFGQGTRLTVV.

The CDR3 DNA sequence: TGTGCCAGCAGCCCCTGGGGGACTAGCGGTGTTGAGTCCTACAATGAGCAGTTCTTC. Encoded protein: CASSPWGTSGVESYNEQFF. This chain joins TRBV9 and TRBJ2-1, with TRBD2 matching over 11 bases. The ends lost 4 bases at V and 1 base at J; junction bases unmatched: 13. The germline V gene encodes CDR1 SGDLS and CDR2 YYNGEE. This CDR3 is 19 amino acids long.

V is TRBV3-1 (or the pseudogene TRBV3-2) and J is TRBJ1-1; D is ambiguous. V was shortened by 3 bases and J by 1 base, with 12 bases between the two germline ends. The CDR3 runs to 15 residues. In germline, CDR1 is LGHDT, CDR2 YNNKEL (reference sequence). The CDR3 nucleotides read TGTGCCAGCAGCCAGCCGACACCAACGAACACTGAAGCTTTCTTT. Protein sequence: CASSQPTPTNTEAFF.

The V gene is TRBV5-4, the J gene TRBJ1-1; D is possibly TRBD1 (5 bases). The CDR3 loop spans 15 amino acids. Deletions cut 3 bases from V and 0 bases from J, with 12 bases between. CDR1 is SGHNT, CDR2 YYREEE, per germline (reference sequence). The CDR3 nucleotides read TGTGCCAGCAGCTGGGGCGGATTTATGAACACTGAAGCTTTCTTT. It specifies CASSWGGFMNTEAFF.

The chain joins TRBV2 to TRBJ2-1, with TRBD2 matching 8 bases. Looked up from germline, CDR1 is SNHLY and CDR2 is FYNNEI. The CDR3 runs to 18 residues. V was clipped by 4 bases and J by 0 bases; unmatched bases: 11. The CDR3 protein is CASSVETGGPISYNEQFF. Written as DNA, the CDR3 is TGTGCCAGCAGTGTTGAGACGGGGGGGCCAATCTCCTACAATGAGCAGTTCTTC.

The chain uses TRBV3-1 (or the pseudogene TRBV3-2) and TRBJ2-3, with TRBD2 matching 10 bases. CDR1 and CDR2 from the germline V gene are LGHDT and YNNKEL (reference sequence). The CDR3 sequence is 15 residues long. V dropped 1 base and J dropped 4; count of bases not matched to a gene: 2. CDR3 loop: CASSQALAGADTQYF. The CDR3 bases are TGTGCCAGCAGCCAAGCTCTAGCGGGGGCAGATACGCAGTATTTT.

The CDR3: CASSLTSGGYNEQFF. CDR3 in DNA: TGTGCCAGCAGCTTGACTAGCGGGGGATACAATGAGCAGTTCTTC. The V and J genes are TRBV11-3 and TRBJ2-1; 12 bases line up with TRBD2. The germline gives CDR1 SGHNT, CDR2 YENEEA. The CDR3 length is 15 residues. Trimming cost V 3 bases and J 4 bases; bases outside gene matches: 1.